Below are 17 T cell receptor beta chains sequenced from a single sample in a study of blood T cells in healthy people across ages. Through a sample-barcoded 5' primer and a J-beta primer mix, a second PCR was run for roughly 6 to 12 cycles. TCRdb reanalysed the 5' RACE reads using MiXCR and keeps one entry per CDR3 protein. The sample includes roughly 1.6 million distinct CDR3 sequences, roughly 32% of them seen just once. The source material was blood. These receptors were collected from a woman aged 30 to 39 in good health.

To note about this clonotype: A read error may be the cause here, since a much bigger clone is one base away. The chain carries TRBV5-1 and TRBJ2-1; no definite D call. Germline CDR1 is SGHRS and CDR2 is YFSETQ. Trimming removed 6 bases from V and 7 bases from J, with 20 bases in between. CDR3 length: 15 residues. CDR3 amino acids: CASTPLTGSKNEQFF. CDR3 coding DNA: TGCGCCAGCACCCCGCTTACTGGCAGCAAGAATGAGCAGTTCTTC.

This clonotype was seen a handful of times. The chain combines TRBV27 with TRBJ2-1; 9 nucleotides line up with TRBD2. CDR3 length equals 15 residues. Germline CDR1 is MNHEY and CDR2 is SMNVEV (reference sequence). After removal of 4 bases from V and 5 bases from J, the junction contained 6 bases not matched to a gene. DNA of the CDR3: TGTGCCAGCAGTTCTCGGGGACTAGCCAACAATGAGCAGTTCTTC. Translated: CASSSRGLANNEQFF.

Only a few counts were recorded for this clonotype. CDR3 in DNA: TGTGCCAGCAGCTTAAATGTGGGGCGAAACCTTCAGGAGACCCAGTACTTC. Amino acids: CASSLNVGRNLQETQYF. The chain couples TRBV7-6 to TRBJ2-5; D is perhaps TRBD1 (5 bases). This CDR3 is 17 amino acids long. Germline V gene data show CDR1 as SGHVS and CDR2 as FNYEAQ. V shed 2 bases and J shed 5 bases, with 21 bases lying between them.

The rearrangement uses TRBV15 and TRBJ1-4; D is perhaps TRBD1 (5 bases). CDR1 is LNHNV and CDR2 is YYDKDF in the germline V gene (reference sequence). The CDR3 loop spans 16 amino acids. V lost 3 bases and J 5 bases, leaving 16 bases between the germline ends. CDR3 in amino acids: CATSSLLGDGNEKLFF. CDR3 in DNA: TGTGCCACCAGCAGCCTCCTCGGGGACGGGAATGAAAAACTGTTTTTT.

This clonotype has only one observation. This chain links TRBV12-3 or TRBV12-4 with TRBJ1-1; TRBD1 might be the D (5 bases). This CDR3 comprises 14 residues. V was pared by 6 bases and J by 5 bases, with 16 bases between. This chain's CDR3 is CASRNSLRGTEAFF. CDR3 in DNA: TGTGCCAGCAGGAACAGTCTACGGGGGACTGAAGCTTTCTTT.

The CDR3 protein is CASSHPGRGDGYTF. CDR3 DNA sequence: TGCGCCAGCAGCCATCCAGGACGAGGGGACGGCTACACCTTC. This sequence joins TRBV4-1 and TRBJ1-2, with D possibly being TRBD1 (5 bases). V was clipped by 3 bases and J by 8 bases, with 16 bases between them. Per germline, CDR1 MGHRA and CDR2 YSYEKL. The CDR3 totals 14 residues.

In its sample, this clonotype was seen a few times. The chain recombines TRBV2 with TRBJ1-6; TRBD1 aligns across 9 bases. Germline V gene sequence: CDR1 SNHLY, CDR2 FYNNEI. V trimming: 6 bases; J trimming: 15 bases; junction bases outside the gene matches: 18. CDR3 length equals 16 residues. CDR3 DNA sequence: TGTGCCAGCAGGGGACAGGGAAATCCGGTGAAATCTGACCTCCACTTT. It yields the protein CASRGQGNPVKSDLHF.

This clonotype was picked up a small number of times. The V gene is TRBV7-9, the J gene TRBJ2-7; D remains ambiguous. The CDR3 runs 13 residues. Trimming took off 3 bases at V and 4 bases at J, with 10 bases between the two ends. Per germline, CDR1 SEHNR and CDR2 FQNEAQ (reference sequence). In DNA form, the CDR3 reads TGTGCCAGCAGCTTCTCCGAAGGTTACGAGCAGTACTTC. Protein sequence: CASSFSEGYEQYF.

This clonotype was found a few times. V gene TRBV6-6 combines with J gene TRBJ1-2, with a weak D call TRBD1 (6 bases). Germline CDR1 and CDR2: MNHNY and SVGAGI (reference sequence). With 7 bases removed from V and 6 bases from J, the gap between germline ends came to 18 bases. The CDR3 consists of 14 residues. CDR3 residues: CASKERGQGHGYTF. As DNA, the CDR3 is TGTGCCAGCAAGGAACGGGGACAAGGGCATGGCTACACCTTC.

The V and J genes are TRBV28 and TRBJ2-1, with TRBD2 matching 8 bases. Losses at the gene ends were 6 bases for V and 7 bases for J; bases not matched to a gene: 8. The CDR3 totals 14 residues. Germline values: CDR1 MDHEN, CDR2 SYDVKM. CDR3: CASRSRGGINEQFF. As DNA, the CDR3 is TGTGCCAGCAGGTCCCGGGGGGGCATAAATGAGCAGTTCTTC.

The rearrangement uses TRBV12-3 or TRBV12-4 and TRBJ2-3; 12 nucleotides agree with TRBD2. CDR3 length equals 16 residues. Trimming removed 5 bases from V and 4 bases from J; junction bases left unmatched: 7. The CDR3 loop reads CASSDETSGSSDTQYF. The CDR3 DNA follows: TGTGCCAGCAGTGACGAGACTAGCGGGAGTTCAGATACGCAGTATTTT.

The chain carries TRBV28 and TRBJ2-7; 7 nucleotides line up with TRBD2. Losses at the gene ends were 6 bases for V and 6 bases for J; bases not matched to a gene: 17. The germline V gene encodes CDR1 MDHEN and CDR2 SYDVKM. The CDR3 contains 16 residues. DNA of the CDR3: TGTGCCAGCAGCTCCTCCCTTGAACGGGAGGAAGGCGAGCAGTACTTC. Encoded protein: CASSSSLEREEGEQYF.

This clonotype has only a few counts. The chain couples TRBV7-2 to TRBJ1-5; D ambiguous. This CDR3 has 15 residues. The germline CDR1 and CDR2 sequences are SGHTA and FQGNSA. The V end was cut by 6 bases, the J end by 6 bases, with 18 bases between. In nucleotides, the CDR3 is TGTGCCAGCAGTCAAACAGCTGGACGGGGTCAGCCCCAGCATTTT. It encodes CASSQTAGRGQPQHF.

The rearrangement joins TRBV10-3 to TRBJ1-2, with TRBD1 matching over 11 bases. The CDR3 extends over 16 amino acids. V trimming: 4 bases; J trimming: 4 bases; junction bases outside the gene matches: 8. Germline V gives CDR1 ENHRY, CDR2 SYGVKD. In DNA, the CDR3 is TGTGCCATCAGTGGGTCGGGACAGGGGGTCGGCTATGGCTACACCTTC. Amino acid sequence: CAISGSGQGVGYGYTF.

The chain has TRBV18 and TRBJ2-1; 9 bases are a match to TRBD1. Trimming took 2 bases from V and 9 from J; bases not matched to a gene: 11. This CDR3 is built from 16 residues. Germline lookup yields CDR1 KGHSH and CDR2 LQKENI. CDR3 sequence (DNA): TGTGCCAGCTCACCATCAGCAGGGACAGGGTCGGGTGAGCAGTTCTTC. Its protein is CASSPSAGTGSGEQFF.

The CDR3: CAISEGQAMIYEQYF. The CDR3 DNA is TGTGCCATCAGTGAGGGGCAGGCGATGATCTACGAGCAGTACTTC. The chain recombines TRBV10-3 with TRBJ2-7; unclear D gene. The CDR3 spans 15 residues. The germline V gene encodes CDR1 ENHRY and CDR2 SYGVKD. V was trimmed by 2 bases and J by 3 bases, leaving 14 bases between them.

This sequence joins TRBV7-9 and TRBJ1-4; the D is unclear. V lost 2 bases, J lost 0 bases, and 7 bases lay in between. Germline V gene sequence: CDR1 SEHNR, CDR2 FQNEAQ (reference sequence). There are 15 residues in the CDR3. The CDR3 DNA sequence: TGTGCCAGCAGCTTAAAGGATGCAACTAATGAAAAACTGTTTTTT. Amino acids: CASSLKDATNEKLFF.